The next 21 T cell receptor beta chains were all read from a single sample in a study of T cell responses to AZD1222 COVID-19 vaccine (TCRdb year 2021). The label giving this sample's time point can be read as: sample from adult after SARS-CoV-2 infection, after symptom onset. The protocol used for the library was the immunoSEQ multiplex PCR assay. The table was pulled from immuneACCESS by TCRdb, which kept in-frame rearrangements only. Such tables lose some clones; where checked, under half of the loss comes from unresolved V genes, and the rest has no known cause. This sample gives 130,000 to 150,000 clones in total; 85% to 95% of them show up just once. The biggest ten clones account for around 10% of the sample. The source was peripheral blood, collected after recovery from COVID-19. These receptor sequences come from an adult who had recovered from COVID-19.

The chain couples TRBV19 to TRBJ2-2; D assignment may be TRBD1 or TRBD2 (5 bases each). Germline lookup yields CDR1 LNHDA and CDR2 SQIVND (reference sequence). V lost 1 base and J lost 7, with 10 bases in between. CDR3 length: 14 amino acids. The CDR3 DNA reads TGTGCCAGTAGTATAGCTGTTGGGGGCGGGGAGCTGTTTTTT. It translates to CASSIAVGGGELFF.

The J gene is TRBJ2-1, the V gene TRBV5-1; 10 bases are a match to TRBD2. The CDR3 contains 16 residues. CDR1 and CDR2 (germline): SGHRS, YFSETQ. V gave up 0 bases and J gave up 8 bases; unmatched junction bases: 8. The DNA for the CDR3 is TGCGCCAGCAGCTTGGGCGCTAGCGGGAGCTTCGATGAGCAGTTCTTC. Its translation: CASSLGASGSFDEQFF. Filled out from reference TRBV5-1 and TRBJ2-1, the complete variable domain reads KAGVTQTPRYLIKTRGQQVTLSCSPISGHRSVSWYQQTPGQGLQFLFEYFSETQRNKGNFPGRFSGRQFSNSRSEMNVSTLELGDSALYLCASSLGASGSFDEQFFGPGTRLTVL.

V and J are TRBV15 and TRBJ1-1; D ambiguous. The germline CDR1 and CDR2 sequences are LNHNV and YYDKDF (reference sequence). Deletions cut 0 bases from V and 3 bases from J, with 5 bases between. CDR3 length: 13 residues. Here the CDR3 DNA reads TGTGCCACCAGCAGAGATCCCGACACTGAAGCTTTCTTT. Amino acids: CATSRDPDTEAFF.

For this clone: A junction boundary mismatches the germline segment, possibly from a read error. V usage is TRBV7-9 and J usage is TRBJ2-3, with D tentatively TRBD2 (5 bases). The CDR3 has 14 residues. Germline loops: CDR1 SEHNR, CDR2 FQNEAQ (reference sequence). The DNA of the CDR3 is TGTGCCAGCAACTTAAGGGAGAGCACAGATACGCAGTATTTT. It specifies CASNLRESTDTQYF.

The V call is TRBV7-8, the J call TRBJ2-7; either TRBD1 or TRBD2 may fit D (5 bases each). In germline, CDR1 is SGHVS, CDR2 FQNEAQ. This CDR3 has 15 residues. V was clipped by 5 bases and J by 2 bases, with 16 bases between them. The chain's CDR3 is CASSIPGRKAYEQYF. CDR3 DNA: TGTGCCAGCAGCATCCCGGGACGTAAAGCCTACGAGCAGTACTTC. Looking up the rest from reference TRBV7-8 and TRBJ2-7 gives the full variable domain: GAGVSQSPRYKVAKRGQDVALRCDPISGHVSLFWYQQALGQGPEFLTYFQNEAQLDKSGLPSDRFFAERPEGSVSTLKIQRTQQEDSAVYLCASSIPGRKAYEQYFGPGTRLTVT.

In its sample, this clone was seen a few times. V is TRBV4-2 and J is TRBJ2-1, with 13 positions matching TRBD2. Germline CDR1 LGHNA, CDR2 YNFKEQ. The V gene end was trimmed by 0 bases and the J gene end by 4 bases; junction bases not matched to a gene: 3. The CDR3 has 17 residues. The CDR3 DNA is TGTGCCAGCAGCCAAGATGGGGGACTAGCGGGGTACAATGAGCAGTTCTTC. It yields the protein CASSQDGGLAGYNEQFF.

The chain uses TRBV5-1 and TRBJ1-3; D is uncertain. V lost 0 bases, J lost 3 bases, and 10 bases lay in between. Germline V gives CDR1 SGHRS, CDR2 YFSETQ. The CDR3 totals 15 residues. CDR3 sequence: CASSLGRTDGNTIYF. The CDR3 DNA follows: TGCGCCAGCAGCTTGGGGAGAACGGATGGAAACACCATATATTTT.

The J gene is TRBJ1-5, the V gene TRBV18; unclear D gene. Germline V gene data show CDR1 as KGHSH and CDR2 as LQKENI. This CDR3 is built from 13 residues. Trimming shortened V by 5 bases and J by 3 bases, and 8 bases separated the two germline ends. The CDR3 loop reads CASSSQLNQPQHF. The CDR3 DNA follows: TGTGCCAGCTCATCACAGCTCAATCAGCCCCAGCATTTT.

V gene TRBV27 combines with J gene TRBJ2-1; 10 nucleotides align to TRBD2. The CDR3 runs 17 residues. The junction had 8 bases not matched to a gene; V was cut back by 6 bases and J by 0 bases. Germline V gives CDR1 MNHEY, CDR2 SMNVEV (reference sequence). The CDR3 DNA is TGTGCCAGCAGGGGCCTAGCGGGAGAAGGCTCCTACAATGAGCAGTTCTTC. It translates to CASRGLAGEGSYNEQFF.

On this clone itself: Other DNA variants within this sample encode the same CDR3. This sequence joins TRBV27 and TRBJ2-1, with D uncertain. The CDR3 is made up of 15 amino acids. Germline V gene data show CDR1 as MNHEY and CDR2 as SMNVEV (reference sequence). Trimming left V 3 bases short and J 0 bases short, with 9 bases between. As DNA, the CDR3 is TGTGCCAGCAGTTTCACACCGAGCTCCTACAATGAGCAGTTCTTC. Its translation is CASSFTPSSYNEQFF.

The chain uses TRBV12-3 or TRBV12-4 and TRBJ2-5; weak D call: TRBD1 (6 bases). Trimming removed 5 bases at V and 4 bases at J, with 8 bases between. This CDR3 has 12 residues. This chain's CDR3 is CASSSRGETQYF. The CDR3 coding sequence is TGTGCCAGCAGTAGCAGGGGAGAGACCCAGTACTTC.

The chain couples TRBV4-2 to TRBJ1-6; no clear D gene. Germline V gives CDR1 LGHNA, CDR2 YNFKEQ. The CDR3 is 14 residues long. V was cut by 0 bases and J by 7 bases, with 7 bases left in between. The CDR3 is CASSQEGYNSPLHF. The CDR3 DNA reads TGTGCCAGCAGCCAAGAAGGGTACAATTCACCCCTCCACTTT.

The V and J genes are TRBV18 and TRBJ1-1, with D perhaps matching TRBD1 (6 bases). CDR1 and CDR2 (germline): KGHSH, LQKENI. This CDR3 region has 13 residues. V lost 6 bases and J lost 5, with 13 bases in between. CDR3 sequence (DNA): TGTGCCAGCTCTTCAGGGGTGGAAACTGAAGCTTTCTTT. Translating gives CASSSGVETEAFF.

This clone appeared a few times. The chain joins TRBV2 to TRBJ2-1; D possibly matches TRBD1 or TRBD2 (5 bases each). The V and J ends lost 4 bases and 5 bases respectively, with 9 bases between them. Germline V gene sequence: CDR1 SNHLY, CDR2 FYNNEI. The CDR3 consists of 13 residues. DNA of the CDR3: TGTGCCAGCAGTGGGGACGTAGACAATGAGCAGTTCTTC. Encoded protein: CASSGDVDNEQFF. Together with reference TRBV2 and TRBJ2-1, the CDR3 gives the full variable domain: EPEVTQTPSHQVTQMGQEVILRCVPISNHLYFYWYRQILGQKVEFLVSFYNNEISEKSEIFDDQFSVERPDGSNFTLKIRSTKLEDSAMYFCASSGDVDNEQFFGPGTRLTVL.

CDR3: CASSLGLAGLYEQYF. The CDR3 bases are TGTGCCAGCAGCTTAGGTCTCGCGGGGTTATACGAGCAGTACTTC. J is TRBJ2-7 and V is TRBV7-8, with D possibly being TRBD2 (6 bases). V dropped 1 base and J dropped 4 bases, with 14 bases sitting between them. CDR3 length equals 15 residues. CDR1 SGHVS and CDR2 FQNEAQ come from the germline V gene. Filled out from reference TRBV7-8 and TRBJ2-7, the complete variable domain reads GAGVSQSPRYKVAKRGQDVALRCDPISGHVSLFWYQQALGQGPEFLTYFQNEAQLDKSGLPSDRFFAERPEGSVSTLKIQRTQQEDSAVYLCASSLGLAGLYEQYFGPGTRLTVT.

V is TRBV6-6 and J is TRBJ1-2, with 7 bases aligning to TRBD1. CDR1 is MNHNY, CDR2 SVGAGI, per germline (reference sequence). With 6 bases clipped from V and 8 bases from J, the junction kept 12 bases outside the gene matches. The CDR3 covers 14 residues. The CDR3 nucleotides are TGTGCCAGCAGACCTCAGGGGGATACGGGCGGCTACACCTTC. Its translation: CASRPQGDTGGYTF.

The rearrangement links TRBV28 to TRBJ2-1; D is uncertain. This CDR3 is built from 13 residues. Germline-derived CDR1 and CDR2 are MDHEN and SYDVKM. V shed 3 bases and J shed 5 bases, with 8 bases lying between them. The CDR3 DNA reads as TGTGCCAGCAGTTTTATGTTAGACAATGAGCAGTTCTTC. Translated: CASSFMLDNEQFF.

The chain joins TRBV24-1 to TRBJ2-3; 10 nucleotides align to TRBD2. J was trimmed by 6 bases and V by 3 bases; bases with no gene match: 8. Germline V gene data show CDR1 as KGHDR and CDR2 as SFDVKD. The CDR3 has 16 amino acids. CDR3 in amino acids: CATSDRLAGAGDTQYF. In DNA form, the CDR3 reads TGTGCCACCAGTGATCGGCTAGCGGGAGCAGGGGATACGCAGTATTTT.

This clone was found once. The rearrangement uses TRBV3-1 (or the pseudogene TRBV3-2) and TRBJ2-5; D is perhaps TRBD1 (6 bases). The CDR3 has 14 amino acids. The V end was cut by 4 bases, the J end by 2 bases, with 11 bases between. The germline V gene has CDR1 LGHDT and CDR2 YNNKEL (reference sequence). In DNA, the CDR3 is TGTGCCAGCAGCCGAAACGGACAGCAAGAGACCCAGTACTTC. Protein: CASSRNGQQETQYF.

The chain combines TRBV10-3 with TRBJ2-3; 11 bases are a match to TRBD2. The germline CDR1 and CDR2 sequences are ENHRY and SYGVKD. With V trimmed by 8 bases and J by 0 bases, 10 bases remained unmatched. CDR3 length: 17 residues. The CDR3: CAISGLAGGTSTDTQYF. Here the CDR3 DNA reads TGTGCCATCTCAGGTCTAGCGGGAGGCACTAGCACAGATACGCAGTATTTT.

V gene TRBV28 combines with J gene TRBJ1-5; D is uncertain. This CDR3 is 19 amino acids long. CDR1 and CDR2 (germline): MDHEN, SYDVKM. V dropped 3 bases and J dropped 0 bases, with 21 bases sitting between them. The CDR3 loop reads CASSLFKGKGVLSNQPQHF. The CDR3 DNA sequence: TGTGCCAGCAGTTTGTTTAAAGGGAAAGGAGTACTTAGCAATCAGCCCCAGCATTTT. The full variable domain, with the rest looked up from reference TRBV28 and TRBJ1-5, is DVKVTQSSRYLVKRTGEKVFLECVQDMDHENMFWYRQDPGLGLRLIYFSYDVKMKEKGDIPEGYSVSREKKERFSLILESASTNQTSMYLCASSLFKGKGVLSNQPQHFGDGTRLSIL.